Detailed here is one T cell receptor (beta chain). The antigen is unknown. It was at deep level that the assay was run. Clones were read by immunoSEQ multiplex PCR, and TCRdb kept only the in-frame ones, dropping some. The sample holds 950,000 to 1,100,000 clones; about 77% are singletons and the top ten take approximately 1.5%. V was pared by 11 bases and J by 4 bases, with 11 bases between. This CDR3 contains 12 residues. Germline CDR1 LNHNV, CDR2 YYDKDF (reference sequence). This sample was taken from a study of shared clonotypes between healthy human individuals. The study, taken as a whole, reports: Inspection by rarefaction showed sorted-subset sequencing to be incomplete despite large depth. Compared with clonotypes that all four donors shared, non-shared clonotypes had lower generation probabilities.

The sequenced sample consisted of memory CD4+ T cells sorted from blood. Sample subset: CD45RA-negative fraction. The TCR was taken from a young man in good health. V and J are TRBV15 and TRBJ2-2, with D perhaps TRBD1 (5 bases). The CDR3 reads CAVPGRTGELFF. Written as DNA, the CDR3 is TGTGCCGTCCCAGGGCGCACCGGGGAGCTGTTTTTT.